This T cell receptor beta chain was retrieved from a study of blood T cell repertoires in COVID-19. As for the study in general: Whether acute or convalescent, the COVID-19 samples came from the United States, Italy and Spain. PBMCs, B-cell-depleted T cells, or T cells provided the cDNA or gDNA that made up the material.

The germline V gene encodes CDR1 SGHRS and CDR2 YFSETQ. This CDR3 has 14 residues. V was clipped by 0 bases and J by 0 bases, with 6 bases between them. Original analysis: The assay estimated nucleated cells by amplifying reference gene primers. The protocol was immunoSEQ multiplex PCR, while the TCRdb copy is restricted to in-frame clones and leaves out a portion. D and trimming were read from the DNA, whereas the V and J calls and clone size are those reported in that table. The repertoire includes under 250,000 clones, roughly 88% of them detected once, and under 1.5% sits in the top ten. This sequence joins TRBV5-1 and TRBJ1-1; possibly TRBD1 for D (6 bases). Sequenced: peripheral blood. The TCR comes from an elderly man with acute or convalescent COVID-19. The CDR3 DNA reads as TGCGCCAGCAGCTTGGGGACAGTGAACACTGAAGCTTTCTTT. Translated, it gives CASSLGTVNTEAFF.